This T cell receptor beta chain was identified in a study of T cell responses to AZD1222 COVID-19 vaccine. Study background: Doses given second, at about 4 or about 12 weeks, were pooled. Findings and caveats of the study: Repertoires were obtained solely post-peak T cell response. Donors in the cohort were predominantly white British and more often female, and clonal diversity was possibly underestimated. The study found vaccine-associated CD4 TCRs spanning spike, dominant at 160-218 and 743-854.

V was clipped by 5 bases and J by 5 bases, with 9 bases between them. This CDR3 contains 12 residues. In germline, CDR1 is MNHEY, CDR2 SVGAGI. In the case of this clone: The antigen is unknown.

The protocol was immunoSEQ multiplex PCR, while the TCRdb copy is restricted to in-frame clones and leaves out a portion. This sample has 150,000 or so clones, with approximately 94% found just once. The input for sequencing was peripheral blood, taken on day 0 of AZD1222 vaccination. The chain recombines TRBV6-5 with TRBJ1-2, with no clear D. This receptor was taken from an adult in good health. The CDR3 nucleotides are TGTGCCAGCAGTAGAGACCCTTATGGCTACACCTTC. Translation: CASSRDPYGYTF.